This T cell receptor beta chain is from a study of blood T cell repertoires in COVID-19. In germline, CDR1 is SGHTA, CDR2 FQGNSA. This CDR3 is built from 14 residues. V was shortened by 4 bases and J by 4 bases, with 14 bases between the two germline ends. Only in-frame clones appear in the TCRdb table, and some are missing; sequencing was by immunoSEQ multiplex PCR. Of hundreds of thousands of clones in the sample, 70% to 90% were seen once. The specimen was peripheral blood. The clonotype comes from a man aged 40-49 years with acute or convalescent COVID-19. The chain joins TRBV7-2 to TRBJ2-7; possible D gene TRBD2, 6 bases. The CDR3, as DNA: TGTGCCAGCAGCTCCCTGGGGGGTAGGTACGAGCAGTACTTC. This gives the protein CASSSLGGRYEQYF.